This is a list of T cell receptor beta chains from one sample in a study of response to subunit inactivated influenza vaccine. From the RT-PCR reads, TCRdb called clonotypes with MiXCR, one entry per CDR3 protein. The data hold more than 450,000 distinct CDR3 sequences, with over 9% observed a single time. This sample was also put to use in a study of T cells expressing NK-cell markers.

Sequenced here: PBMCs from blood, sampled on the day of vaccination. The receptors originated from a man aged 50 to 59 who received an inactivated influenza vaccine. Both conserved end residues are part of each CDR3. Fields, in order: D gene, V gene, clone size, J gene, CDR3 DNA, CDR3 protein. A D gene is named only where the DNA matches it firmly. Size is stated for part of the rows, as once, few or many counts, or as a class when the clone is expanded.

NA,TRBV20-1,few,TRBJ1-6,TGCAGTGCTAGAGACTTCCGCACAGTTAACTATAATTCACCCCTCCACTTT,CSARDFRTVNYNSPLHF
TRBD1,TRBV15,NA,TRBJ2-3,TGTGCCACCAGCAGAGAAAACCCGGTCCTACAGGGGGCAAGAACAGATACGCAGTATTTT,CATSRENPVLQGARTDTQYF
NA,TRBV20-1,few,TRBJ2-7,TGCAGTGCTAGTAGGGCAGGGGTGACCTACGAGCAGTACTTC,CSASRAGVTYEQYF
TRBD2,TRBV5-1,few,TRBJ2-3,TGCGCCAGCAGCGGCGGACTAGTCCCTACGCAGTATTTT,CASSGGLVPTQYF
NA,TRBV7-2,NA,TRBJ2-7,TGTGCCAGCAGCTTCGCCGGGACAATTTCCTACGAGCAGTACTTC,CASSFAGTISYEQYF
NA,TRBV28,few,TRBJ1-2,TGTGCCAGCAGTTTCCCCGGCTCTTTTGGCTACACCTTC,CASSFPGSFGYTF
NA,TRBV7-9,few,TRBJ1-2,TGTGCCAGCAGCTTACAGGGTGTAGGCTACACCTTC,CASSLQGVGYTF
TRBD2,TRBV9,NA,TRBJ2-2,TGTGCCAGCAGCGTTTCACTAGCGGGGAACACCGGGGAGCTGTTTTTT,CASSVSLAGNTGELFF
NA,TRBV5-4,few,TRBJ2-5,TGTGCCAGCAGCGGGCCGGGAGAGGAGACCCAGTACTTC,CASSGPGEETQYF
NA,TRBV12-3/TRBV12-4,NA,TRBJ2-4,TGTGCCAGCAGTTTACAGGGAAATAGGGGCATTCAGTACTTC,CASSLQGNRGIQYF
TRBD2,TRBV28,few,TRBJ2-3,TGTGCCAGCAGTCCAAGGACTAGCGGGAGTGAATCAGATACGCAGTATTTT,CASSPRTSGSESDTQYF